This T cell receptor (beta chain) was recovered during a study of blood T cell repertoires in COVID-19. Study-level information: Spain, Italy and the United States supplied samples that represented acute and convalescent COVID-19.

The germline CDR1 and CDR2 sequences are MNHEY and SVGAGI. The CDR3 is made up of 15 amino acids. The V gene end was trimmed by 6 bases and the J gene end by 5 bases; junction bases not matched to a gene: 8. In the authors' methods: Nucleated cell counts were estimated from reference gene primer amplification. Repertoires were generated with immunoSEQ multiplex PCR, while TCRdb's copy carries only in-frame clones and drops some. V and J calls and clone size are those listed in that table; D and trimming were worked out from the DNA. The sample holds tens of thousands of clones; approximately 86% are singletons and the top ten take 18%.

V gene TRBV6-5 combines with J gene TRBJ2-1; TRBD1 agrees at 9 bases. The TCR was taken from a human donor in a cohort sampled during active COVID-19. Sequenced sample: peripheral blood. The CDR3 sequence: CASRTGTGIDNEQFF. CDR3 DNA: TGTGCCAGCAGGACCGGGACAGGGATAGACAATGAGCAGTTCTTC.